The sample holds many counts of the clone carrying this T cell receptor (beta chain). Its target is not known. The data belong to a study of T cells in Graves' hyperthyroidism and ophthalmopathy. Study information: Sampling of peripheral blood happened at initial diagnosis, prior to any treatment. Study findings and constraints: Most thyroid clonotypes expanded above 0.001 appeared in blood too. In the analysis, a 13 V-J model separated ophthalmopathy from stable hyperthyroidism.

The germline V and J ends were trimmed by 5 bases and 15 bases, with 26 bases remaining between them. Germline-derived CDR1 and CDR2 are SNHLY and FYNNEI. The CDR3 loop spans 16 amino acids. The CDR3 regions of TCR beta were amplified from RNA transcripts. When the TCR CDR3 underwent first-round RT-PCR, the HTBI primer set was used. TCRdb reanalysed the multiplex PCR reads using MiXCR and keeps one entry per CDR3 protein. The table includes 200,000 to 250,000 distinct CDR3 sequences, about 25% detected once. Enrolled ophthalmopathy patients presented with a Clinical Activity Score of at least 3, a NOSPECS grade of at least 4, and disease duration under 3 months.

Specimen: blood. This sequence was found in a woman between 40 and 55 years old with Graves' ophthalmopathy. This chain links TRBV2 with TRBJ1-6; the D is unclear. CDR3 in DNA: TGTGCCAGCAGTTCACCCCGAGGTGGGCTTATTGAGCGCCTCCACTTT. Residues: CASSSPRGGLIERLHF.